The T cell receptor (beta chain) described here comes from a study of T cell changes during pregnancy in multiple sclerosis. Data came from immunoSEQ multiplex PCR; TCRdb stores just in-frame clones and leaves some out. The sample carries roughly 32,000 clones, roughly 87% recorded once. Germline CDR1 and CDR2: SGDLS and YYNGEE. V gave up 3 bases and J gave up 2 bases; unmatched junction bases: 9. The CDR3 length is 16 residues. The sequence came from a female donor with multiple sclerosis, enrolled in a pregnancy study. The sample in question was CD8+ T cells from peripheral blood mononuclear cells, obtained in the third trimester of pregnancy. The chain joins TRBV9 to TRBJ2-3, with 7 bases fitting TRBD2. CDR3 residues: CASSAEGGGYTDTQYF. The CDR3 DNA is TGTGCCAGCAGCGCCGAGGGCGGGGGATACACAGATACGCAGTATTTT.